The 13 T cell receptor beta chains below come from one sample, sequenced in a study of post-analysis software for immune sequencing data. Study findings and constraints: Compared with controls, patients had more of roughly five TRBV segments, including TRBV5-6, TRBV5-1 and TRBV20-1.

No cognate antigen is known for these TCRs. cDNA libraries for TCR beta contained unique molecular identifiers. TCRdb reprocessed the PCR reads via MiXCR and lists one record per CDR3 protein. The sample includes hundreds of thousands of distinct CDR3 sequences, 25% to 30% of them seen just once. The sample taken for sequencing was blood. The receptor set was obtained from a girl aged 10 to 17 with multiple sclerosis.

This clonotype was observed a few times. This chain links TRBV5-5 with TRBJ1-1, with a tentative D call TRBD1 (5 bases). The CDR3 runs 16 residues. Germline assignment: CDR1 SGHKS and CDR2 YYEKEE (reference sequence). With 4 bases removed from V and 1 base from J, the gap between germline ends came to 17 bases. The CDR3 sequence: CASSELLGRQNTEAFF. The CDR3 bases are TGTGCCAGCAGCGAACTACTGGGACGGCAGAACACTGAAGCTTTCTTT.

Only a few counts were recorded for this clonotype. The rearrangement links TRBV7-2 to TRBJ2-5, with D maybe TRBD1 (6 bases). Trimming took 5 bases from V and 2 from J, leaving 15 bases between them. CDR1 and CDR2 from the germline V gene are SGHTA and FQGNSA. The CDR3 length is 15 residues. CDR3 bases: TGTGCCAGCAGCCAAATGGGACAACTACAAGAGACCCAGTACTTC. This gives the protein CASSQMGQLQETQYF. The whole variable domain, remainder taken from reference TRBV7-2 and TRBJ2-5, is GAGVSQSPSNKVTEKGKDVELRCDPISGHTALYWYRQSLGQGLEFLIYFQGNSAPDKSGLPSDRFSAERTGGSVSTLTIQRTQQEDSAVYLCASSQMGQLQETQYFGPGTRLLVL.

The sample holds a few counts of this clonotype. The V and J genes are TRBV12-3 or TRBV12-4 and TRBJ1-6; D is ambiguous. The germline V and J ends were trimmed by 3 bases and 7 bases, with 7 bases remaining between them. CDR3 length: 13 residues. This CDR3 is CASSFGFNSPLHF. DNA for the CDR3: TGTGCCAGCAGTTTCGGCTTCAATTCACCCCTCCACTTT.

The chain employs TRBV7-6 and TRBJ1-1; D call uncertain. The CDR3 consists of 13 residues. V shed 5 bases and J shed 7 bases, with 14 bases lying between them. Germline V gives CDR1 SGHVS, CDR2 FNYEAQ. CDR3: CASSPKGRVEAFF. In DNA, the CDR3 is TGTGCCAGCAGCCCTAAAGGACGGGTTGAAGCTTTCTTT.

This clonotype has at least ten counts. The genes are TRBV10-3 and TRBJ1-2; 9 bases line up with TRBD1. The germline CDR1 and CDR2 sequences are ENHRY and SYGVKD. This CDR3 is 13 amino acids long. Unmatched junction bases numbered 5, after V lost 6 bases and J lost 6 bases. The CDR3 DNA sequence: TGTGCCATCAGCCCACAGGGGGCTCATGGCTACACCTTC. Its protein product is CAISPQGAHGYTF.

The chain carries TRBV7-2 and TRBJ1-2; D gene ambiguous. There are 12 residues in the CDR3. The germline CDR1 and CDR2 sequences are SGHTA and FQGNSA. Trimming removed 0 bases at V and 8 bases at J, with 7 bases between. DNA for the CDR3: TGTGCCAGCAGCTTAGCCCGATGGGGCTACACCTTC. Translated, it gives CASSLARWGYTF.

This chain connects TRBV20-1 to TRBJ1-6; maybe TRBD1 (5 bases). Germline V lookup: CDR1 DFQATT, CDR2 SNEGSKA (reference sequence). V was trimmed by 6 bases and J by 9 bases, leaving 12 bases between them. The CDR3 length is 12 residues. For the CDR3, the DNA is TGCAGTGCGCAGAGACAGAGTTCACCCCTCCACTTT. This codes for CSAQRQSSPLHF.

This clonotype was detected once. At one boundary the junction diverges from the germline segment, which might be a read error. The rearrangement links TRBV7-2 to TRBJ2-3; D gene uncertain. The CDR3 loop spans 15 amino acids. CDR1 is SGHTA and CDR2 is FQGNSA in the germline V gene. The CDR3 bases are TGTGCCAGTAGCTTAGCCCTCCCAGCTACAGATACGCAGTATTTT. This sequence encodes CASSLALPATDTQYF. Based on the CDR3 plus reference TRBV7-2 and TRBJ2-3, the full variable domain is GAGVSQSPSNKVTEKGKDVELRCDPISGHTALYWYRQSLGQGLEFLIYFQGNSAPDKSGLPSDRFSAERTGGSVSTLTIQRTQQEDSAVYLCASSLALPATDTQYFGPGTRLTVL.

This clonotype has only a few counts. This chain uses TRBV28 with TRBJ2-3; no reliable D call. The CDR3 sequence is 15 residues long. Germline V gene data show CDR1 as MDHEN and CDR2 as SYDVKM. With 5 bases removed from V and 0 bases from J, the gap between germline ends came to 12 bases. In nucleotides, the CDR3 is TGTGCCAGCAGTCCGGGTAGGGCCAGCACAGATACGCAGTATTTT. Protein product: CASSPGRASTDTQYF.

This clonotype was seen many times. The rearrangement links TRBV7-2 to TRBJ2-7, with no clear D. V gave up 5 bases and J gave up 2 bases, with 7 bases separating them. This CDR3 spans 12 amino acids. CDR1 SGHTA and CDR2 FQGNSA come from the germline V gene. CDR3 DNA: TGTGCCAGCAGCCAGACGGCCTACGAGCAGTACTTC. Translating it yields CASSQTAYEQYF.

The genes are TRBV28 and TRBJ2-4; TRBD1 matches at 8 bases. Germline V CDR1 and CDR2: MDHEN, SYDVKM. The CDR3 totals 16 residues. The junction had 14 bases not matched to a gene; V was cut back by 6 bases and J by 7 bases. CDR3 region: CASRDSSGGPWNIQYF. The CDR3 DNA sequence: TGTGCCAGCAGGGACTCATCAGGGGGCCCATGGAACATTCAGTACTTC.

The CDR3 region is CAISDGMADTQYF. For the CDR3, the DNA is TGTGCCATCAGTGATGGTATGGCAGATACGCAGTATTTT. This chain connects TRBV10-3 to TRBJ2-3; no clear D. This CDR3 region has 13 residues. Trimming left V 3 bases short and J 4 bases short, with 8 bases between. CDR1 is ENHRY, CDR2 SYGVKD, per germline.

In nucleotides, the CDR3 is TGCAGTGCTCCGGACAGGGAAAACTATGGCTACACCTTC. Its protein is CSAPDRENYGYTF. The chain combines TRBV20-1 with TRBJ1-2; 8 bases are a match to TRBD1. Germline CDR1 and CDR2: DFQATT and SNEGSKA (reference sequence). The CDR3 covers 13 residues. V lost 5 bases to trimming and J lost 2 bases; unmatched junction nucleotides: 4.